A selection of T cell receptor beta chains follows, all from one sample in a study of blood T cell repertoires in COVID-19. The data were produced by immunoSEQ multiplex PCR, yet TCRdb's version contains in-frame clones alone and is incomplete. Of approximately 230,000 clones in the sample, more than 80% were seen once. Sequencing was done on a sample of peripheral blood. These receptors were collected from a man aged 30 to 45 who had recovered from COVID-19. Both conserved end residues are part of each CDR3. D genes are given only for firm matches. Part of the rows lack a size; the others show once, few, many or a class for expanded clones.

D	V	size	J	DNA	CDR3
NA	TRBV7-8	NA	TRBJ1-1	TGTGCCAGCAGCTTAGCGGGAGAGCTTGGGAAAGCTTTCTTT	CASSLAGELGKAFF
NA	TRBV11-2	NA	TRBJ1-5	TGTGCCAGCAGCTCTCTCTCCGGGAAGTTCCAGGCCCAGCATTTT	CASSSLSGKFQAQHF
NA	TRBV7-9	NA	TRBJ1-1	TGTGCCAGCAGCTTAACCCAACAGGGAGAGTGGGGCACTGAAGCTTTCTTT	CASSLTQQGEWGTEAFF
NA	TRBV27	NA	TRBJ2-2	TGTGCCAGCACCTTTCGGAGGGGCACCGGGGAGCTGTTTTTT	CASTFRRGTGELFF
TRBD1	TRBV5-4	NA	TRBJ1-1	TGTGCCAGCAGCCACAAACAGGGGGCGGACACTGAAGCTTTCTTT	CASSHKQGADTEAFF
NA	TRBV6-5	NA	TRBJ2-5	TGTGCCAGCAGTTACTCCTCGACAGTCCAAGAGACCCAGTACTTC	CASSYSSTVQETQYF
NA	TRBV4-1	NA	TRBJ1-3	TGCGCCAGCAGCCTCGGGGAGACGGCAGATGGAAACACCATATATTTT	CASSLGETADGNTIYF
NA	TRBV12-3/TRBV12-4	once	TRBJ2-1	TGTGCCAGCAGTCGGGACTCGCGGGAGCAGTTCTTC	CASSRDSREQFF
NA	TRBV6-5	NA	TRBJ2-7	TGTGCCAGCAGAGACGCAGGGGGGAACGAGCAGTACTTC	CASRDAGGNEQYF
NA	TRBV7-6	once	TRBJ2-7	TGTGCCAGCAGCATACTTAGCGGAAGCTCCTACGAGCAGTACTTC	CASSILSGSSYEQYF
NA	TRBV19	few	TRBJ1-5	TGTGCCAGTAGTAACTATGGTGGCGGGTATCAGCCCCAGCATTTT	CASSNYGGGYQPQHF
TRBD1	TRBV6-2/TRBV6-3	NA	TRBJ2-7	TGTGCCAGCAGTGTTGACAGGGTCTCAGTCGAGCAGTACTTC	CASSVDRVSVEQYF
NA	TRBV6-5	NA	TRBJ2-3	TGTGCCAGCAAAACAGGGGATACGCAGTATTTT	CASKTGDTQYF
TRBD1	TRBV10-3	NA	TRBJ1-2	TGTGCCACCTGGACAGGGTCGCATGGCTACACCTTC	CATWTGSHGYTF
NA	TRBV7-2	NA	TRBJ1-3	TGTGCCAGCAGCCTGACAGGCTCTGGAAACACCATATATTTT	CASSLTGSGNTIYF
NA	TRBV15	NA	TRBJ1-2	TGTGCCACCAGCAGAGATAGCGATCCTAACTATGGCTACACCTTC	CATSRDSDPNYGYTF
NA	TRBV30	once	TRBJ1-3	TGTGCCTGGAGTGGCGGGGAACCTGCGAACACCATATATTTT	CAWSGGEPANTIYF
TRBD1	TRBV12-5	NA	TRBJ1-3	TGTGCTAGTGGTTTGTCACCGGACAGGGAGAGCGATGGCGGAAACACCATATATTTT	CASGLSPDRESDGGNTIYF
TRBD1	TRBV20-1	NA	TRBJ1-1	TGCAGTGCTAGAGGGACAGGGATAATGTTCTTT	CSARGTGIMFF
NA	TRBV6-5	NA	TRBJ1-5	TGTGCCAGCAGTCCAGGAAAGAGACGTCAGCCCCAGCATTTT	CASSPGKRRQPQHF
TRBD1	TRBV6-6	NA	TRBJ1-6	TGTGCCAGCAGTTATGGACAGGGTGGTTCACCCCTCCACTTT	CASSYGQGGSPLHF
TRBD1	TRBV5-8	NA	TRBJ1-1	TGTGCCAGCAGCTTGAACAGGGGGCCCACTGAAGCTTTCTTT	CASSLNRGPTEAFF